The clone carrying this TCR beta chain occurred many times. With V trimmed by 4 bases and J by 9 bases, 7 bases remained unmatched. The CDR3 spans 13 residues. Germline values: CDR1 LGHDT, CDR2 YNNKEL (reference sequence). The data derive from a study of blood T cell repertoires in COVID-19. TCRdb keeps only in-frame clones here, not all; method: immunoSEQ multiplex PCR. The sample has more than 140,000 clones; 70% to 90% are singletons. The material sequenced was peripheral blood. This chain uses TRBV3-1 (or the pseudogene TRBV3-2) with TRBJ2-3, with 7 bases fitting TRBD1. This receptor was identified in a woman aged 55-70 years with acute or convalescent COVID-19. This CDR3 reads CASSPTGTVTQYF. CDR3 sequence (DNA): TGTGCCAGCAGCCCCACGGGGACAGTAACGCAGTATTTT.